These 29 T cell receptor beta chains came from one sample sequenced in a study of blood T cell repertoires in COVID-19. Sequenced by immunoSEQ multiplex PCR; TCRdb stores in-frame clones only, minus some. The sample includes 88,000 or so clones, 75% to 90% of them seen just once. Input material: peripheral blood. Receptors were obtained from a man in his fifties or sixties with acute or convalescent COVID-19.

The DNA for the CDR3 is TGTGCCAGCAGCTTAGGAGGGACAGGGGGAGATACGCAGTATTTT. Its translation is CASSLGGTGGDTQYF. The J gene is TRBJ2-3, the V gene TRBV11-3; 11 bases map to TRBD1. CDR1 and CDR2 from the germline V gene are SGHNT and YENEEA. The CDR3 extends over 15 amino acids. The V gene end was trimmed by 1 base and the J gene end by 5 bases; junction bases not matched to a gene: 2.

The chain uses TRBV3-1 (or the pseudogene TRBV3-2) and TRBJ1-2; maybe TRBD1 (5 bases). In germline, CDR1 is LGHDT, CDR2 YNNKEL (reference sequence). This CDR3 contains 18 residues. Trimming took off 0 bases at V and 7 bases at J, with 24 bases between the two ends. This CDR3 reads CASSQDFGQGGGNRGYTF. The CDR3 coding sequence is TGTGCCAGCAGCCAAGACTTTGGTCAGGGAGGCGGAAATCGTGGCTACACCTTC.

This rearrangement joins TRBV5-4 to TRBJ2-3; a possible D gene is TRBD2 (6 bases). In germline, CDR1 is SGHNT, CDR2 YYREEE (reference sequence). V was clipped by 1 base and J by 0 bases, with 9 bases between them. CDR3 size: 15 residues. CDR3 DNA sequence: TGTGCCAGCAGCTTGAGGCTAGCGAGCACAGATACGCAGTATTTT. Its translation: CASSLRLASTDTQYF.

This chain joins TRBV19 and TRBJ1-1, with a weak D call TRBD1 (6 bases). With 4 bases removed from V and 5 bases from J, the gap between germline ends came to 14 bases. The CDR3 runs to 14 residues. CDR1 is LNHDA and CDR2 is SQIVND in the germline V gene (reference sequence). The CDR3 DNA sequence: TGTGCCAGTAGTACCTTAGACGGGACAACTGAAGCTTTCTTT. Protein product: CASSTLDGTTEAFF.

The chain couples TRBV5-4 to TRBJ1-2, with TRBD1 matching over 7 bases. The V segment lost 4 bases and the J segment 1 base; nucleotides outside the gene matches: 7. CDR1 and CDR2 (germline): SGHNT, YYREEE (reference sequence). This CDR3 is built from 15 residues. This CDR3 is CASSPGTVINYGYTF. The CDR3 coding sequence is TGTGCCAGCAGCCCGGGGACAGTCATTAACTATGGCTACACCTTC.

This rearrangement joins TRBV27 to TRBJ1-3; 7 bases map to TRBD1. Germline CDR1 and CDR2: MNHEY and SMNVEV (reference sequence). With V trimmed by 8 bases and J by 7 bases, 8 bases remained unmatched. The CDR3 runs 13 residues. CDR3 protein: CASADRAVNTIYF. In DNA, the CDR3 is TGTGCCAGCGCCGACAGGGCGGTCAACACCATATATTTT.

The chain links TRBV9 to TRBJ2-1, with 8 bases that match TRBD1. The V and J ends lost 2 bases and 8 bases, in that order; junction bases with no gene match: 9. The CDR3 runs 15 residues. Looked up from germline, CDR1 is SGDLS and CDR2 is YYNGEE. The CDR3 nucleotides read TGTGCCAGCAGCGTCGGACAGGGCCTGGCGTATGAGCAGTTCTTC. This codes for CASSVGQGLAYEQFF.

This chain uses TRBV6-5 with TRBJ1-2; no clear D. CDR3 length: 15 amino acids. Trimming removed 1 base at V and 8 bases at J, with 17 bases between. CDR1 MNHEY and CDR2 SVGAGI come from the germline V gene. DNA of the CDR3: TGTGCCAGCAGTTACTTGCGGTTGTCAGGAGGCGGCTACACCTTC. As protein: CASSYLRLSGGGYTF.

The chain uses TRBV12-3 or TRBV12-4 and TRBJ1-2, with a weak D call TRBD1 (5 bases). CDR3 size: 13 residues. Between the trimmed V and J ends, which lost 6 bases and 4 bases, there was a span of 12 bases. In DNA form, the CDR3 reads TGTGCCAGCAGCCCGAAAAGGGGCTATGGCTACACCTTC. This gives the protein CASSPKRGYGYTF.

The chain carries TRBV21-1 and TRBJ2-2; the D segment call TRBD1 is taken from the table without a DNA check. TRBV21-1 is described as a pseudogene. This CDR3 is built from 12 residues. In nucleotides, the CDR3 is TGTGCCAGCAGTGAAACAACCGGGGAGCTGTTTTTT. Amino acids: CASSETTGELFF.

This sequence joins TRBV25-1 and TRBJ1-1; D gene ambiguous. Trimming removed 6 bases at V and 3 bases at J, with 11 bases between. Germline assignment: CDR1 MGHDK and CDR2 SYGVNS. The CDR3 is 13 residues long. In nucleotides, the CDR3 is TGTGCCAGCAGCCTCGAGGCCTACACTGAAGCTTTCTTT. Its translation is CASSLEAYTEAFF.

The rearrangement joins TRBV14 to TRBJ1-1, with unresolved D. Looked up from germline, CDR1 is SGHDN and CDR2 is FVKESK. The V gene lost 5 bases and the J gene lost 4 bases, with 11 bases spanning the gap. The CDR3 length is 13 residues. CDR3 DNA: TGTGCCAGCAGCGAACTGCGGAGCACTGAAGCTTTCTTT. This sequence encodes CASSELRSTEAFF.

This chain links TRBV19 with TRBJ1-5; D possibly corresponds to TRBD1 (5 bases). V was shortened by 0 bases and J by 7 bases, with 10 bases between the two germline ends. The CDR3 covers 14 residues. Germline V gene data show CDR1 as LNHDA and CDR2 as SQIVND (reference sequence). This CDR3 is CASSIEGRGQPQHF. DNA for the CDR3: TGTGCCAGTAGTATAGAGGGGCGCGGACAGCCCCAGCATTTT. Together with reference TRBV19 and TRBJ1-5, the CDR3 gives the full variable domain: DGGITQSPKYLFRKEGQNVTLSCEQNLNHDAMYWYRQDPGQGLRLIYYSQIVNDFQKGDIAEGYSVSREKKESFPLTVTSAQKNPTAFYLCASSIEGRGQPQHFGDGTRLSIL.

Regarding this clone: The junction departs from the called germline gene at one end, perhaps through a read error. The rearrangement joins TRBV2 to TRBJ2-7, with 7 nucleotides matching TRBD1. CDR1 SNHLY and CDR2 FYNNEI come from the germline V gene. The CDR3 extends over 14 amino acids. CDR3: CAGRSGTVDYEQYF. The CDR3 region has the DNA TGTGCCGGCAGATCCGGGACAGTTGACTACGAGCAGTACTTC.

The J gene is TRBJ1-1, the V gene TRBV3-1 (or the pseudogene TRBV3-2), with 7 positions matching TRBD1. Germline V gene lookup returns CDR1 LGHDT and CDR2 YNNKEL (reference sequence). The CDR3 has 16 residues. After removal of 4 bases from V and 8 bases from J, the junction contained 16 bases not matched to a gene. CDR3 nucleotides: TGTGCCAGCAGCCCAGAATGGGACAGCACCCCGGAGGAAGCTTTCTTT. This sequence encodes CASSPEWDSTPEEAFF.

This rearrangement joins TRBV5-1 to TRBJ1-6, with unresolved D. Germline V gene lookup returns CDR1 SGHRS and CDR2 YFSETQ. With 1 base removed from V and 7 bases from J, the gap between germline ends came to 6 bases. This CDR3 is 13 amino acids long. The DNA of the CDR3 is TGCGCCAGCAGCTTGTATGTGAATTCACCCCTCCACTTT. Its protein is CASSLYVNSPLHF.

The chain is built from TRBV2 and TRBJ1-2, with D maybe TRBD1 (5 bases). The CDR3 spans 14 residues. CDR1 and CDR2 from the germline V gene are SNHLY and FYNNEI. Trimming removed 4 bases at V and 6 bases at J, with 15 bases between. Written as DNA, the CDR3 is TGTGCCAGCAGTGCAGGGATCAATTTGAATGGCTACACCTTC. Translating gives CASSAGINLNGYTF. The variable domain in full, with the rest retrieved from reference TRBV2 and TRBJ1-2, is EPEVTQTPSHQVTQMGQEVILRCVPISNHLYFYWYRQILGQKVEFLVSFYNNEISEKSEIFDDQFSVERPDGSNFTLKIRSTKLEDSAMYFCASSAGINLNGYTFGSGTRLTVV.

The chain couples TRBV10-3 to TRBJ2-2; 7 bases map to TRBD1. J lost 8 bases, V lost 5 bases, and 5 bases had no gene match. Germline V gives CDR1 ENHRY, CDR2 SYGVKD. The CDR3 has 13 amino acids. The CDR3 DNA reads as TGTGCCATCAGTAGGGGGACAGAGGGGGAGCTGTTTTTT. This sequence encodes CAISRGTEGELFF.

This chain uses TRBV5-1 with TRBJ2-1; 15 bases align to TRBD2. The CDR3 covers 14 residues. The J segment lost 12 bases and the V segment lost 4 bases, leaving 5 bases of the junction unmatched. Germline lookup yields CDR1 SGHRS and CDR2 YFSETQ. CDR3 coding DNA: TGCGCCAGCAGCCCAGGACTAGCGGGGGGGAGGCAGTTCTTC. This encodes CASSPGLAGGRQFF.

The gene calls are TRBV6-4 and TRBJ1-5; D is perhaps TRBD1 (5 bases). The CDR3 sequence is 18 residues long. Germline V gene sequence: CDR1 MRHNA, CDR2 SNTAGT. Trimming took 0 bases from V and 0 from J, leaving 15 bases between them. Here the CDR3 reads CASSDSTREEYSNQPQHF. In DNA form, the CDR3 reads TGTGCCAGCAGTGACTCGACCAGGGAGGAGTATAGCAATCAGCCCCAGCATTTT.

This chain uses TRBV28 with TRBJ1-2; D is ambiguous. This CDR3 region has 12 residues. The germline CDR1 and CDR2 sequences are MDHEN and SYDVKM. Trimming shortened V by 7 bases and J by 1 base, and 7 bases separated the two germline ends. The CDR3 coding sequence is TGTGCCAGCAATGTCGGTAACTATGGCTACACCTTC. Amino acids: CASNVGNYGYTF.

CDR3 sequence: CASSAASGGSTDTQYF. The CDR3 DNA follows: TGTGCCAGCAGCGCGGCTAGCGGGGGGAGCACAGATACGCAGTATTTT. This chain connects TRBV9 to TRBJ2-3, with TRBD2 identical over 11 bases. Germline-derived CDR1 and CDR2 are SGDLS and YYNGEE. V was clipped by 3 bases and J by 0 bases; unmatched bases: 3. The CDR3 contains 16 residues.

This clone has only a few counts. V is TRBV9 and J is TRBJ2-5, with TRBD2 matching over 7 bases. J lost 6 bases, V lost 0 bases, and 11 bases had no gene match. From germline, CDR1 is SGDLS and CDR2 YYNGEE. The CDR3 covers 16 residues. The CDR3 DNA reads as TGTGCCAGCAGCGTAGACAGCAGACTAGCTGGACAGACCCAGTACTTC. This translates into CASSVDSRLAGQTQYF.

The rearrangement joins TRBV18 to TRBJ1-1; TRBD1 agrees at 8 bases. Germline-derived CDR1 and CDR2 are KGHSH and LQKENI. The V and J ends lost 5 bases and 4 bases, in that order; junction bases with no gene match: 3. The CDR3 spans 13 residues. This CDR3 is CASSKGQVTEAFF. The CDR3 coding sequence is TGTGCCAGCTCAAAGGGACAGGTCACTGAAGCTTTCTTT.

The chain recombines TRBV5-4 with TRBJ2-3; D uncertain. The CDR3 has 15 residues. In germline, CDR1 is SGHNT, CDR2 YYREEE (reference sequence). V was pared by 0 bases and J by 2 bases, with 10 bases between. DNA of the CDR3: TGTGCCAGCAGCTTGGACGTCCAGGCCACAGATACGCAGTATTTT. Translated: CASSLDVQATDTQYF.

In this sample, this clone is medium-sized. This chain joins TRBV11-2 and TRBJ2-5, with D perhaps matching TRBD2 (6 bases). CDR1 and CDR2 (germline): SGHAT, FQNNGV. Trimming removed 1 base from V and 3 bases from J, with 15 bases in between. The CDR3 length is 16 residues. The CDR3, as DNA: TGTGCCAGCAGCTTAGTTGTTCACGGGGGTAAAGAGACCCAGTACTTC. It is translated as CASSLVVHGGKETQYF.

The V call is TRBV5-5, the J call TRBJ2-5; maybe TRBD1 (5 bases). The V end lost 3 bases, the J end lost 5 bases, and 17 bases lay between the germline ends. In germline, CDR1 is SGHKS, CDR2 YYEKEE (reference sequence). The CDR3 consists of 15 residues. CDR3 DNA sequence: TGTGCCAGCAGCTCCCTCCAGGGAAACACGGAGACCCAGTACTTC. Translating it yields CASSSLQGNTETQYF.

The gene calls are TRBV6-6 and TRBJ1-2, with TRBD1 matching 11 bases. V shed 4 bases, J shed 4 bases, and the junction held 5 bases outside the gene matches. CDR3 length: 15 amino acids. Germline V gene sequence: CDR1 MNHNY, CDR2 SVGAGI (reference sequence). CDR3 DNA: TGTGCCAGCAGTTCCGGGACAGGGGGAAGCTATGGCTACACCTTC. Translation gives CASSSGTGGSYGYTF.

CDR3 region: CASSARGFLTEAFF. In DNA, the CDR3 is TGCGCCAGCAGCGCCAGGGGGTTTTTGACTGAAGCTTTCTTT. The chain is built from TRBV5-1 and TRBJ1-1, with 7 nucleotides matching TRBD1. Germline V lookup: CDR1 SGHRS, CDR2 YFSETQ. CDR3 length: 14 amino acids. The trim removed 4 bases at V and 5 bases at J, leaving 8 bases unmatched.